This TCR beta chain was sequenced for a study of EBV T-cell therapy then PD-1 blockade in nasopharyngeal carcinoma. Indicated treatment: AdE1-LMPpoly-expanded autologous EBV-specific T-cell therapy followed by anti-PD-1 nivolumab. Assay used: immunoSEQ multiplex PCR; TCRdb lists only in-frame clones, some missing. There are some 19,000 clones in the sample; roughly 83% occur only once, and around 30% lies in the top ten. V trimming: 0 bases; J trimming: 12 bases; junction bases outside the gene matches: 2. Germline CDR1 SNHLY, CDR2 FYNNEI. CDR3 length: 14 residues. In regard to this clone: Its target is unknown.

Specimen: CD8+ T cells from blood, collected at roughly day 35 from a patient whose treatment included autologous EBV-specific T cells and nivolumab. The V call is TRBV2, the J call TRBJ2-3; 14 bases map to TRBD2. The receptor was derived from a middle-aged man with nasopharyngeal carcinoma. The CDR3 DNA reads TGTGCCAGCAGTGAAGCGGGGACTAGCGGGGGCCAGTATTTT. It yields the protein CASSEAGTSGGQYF.